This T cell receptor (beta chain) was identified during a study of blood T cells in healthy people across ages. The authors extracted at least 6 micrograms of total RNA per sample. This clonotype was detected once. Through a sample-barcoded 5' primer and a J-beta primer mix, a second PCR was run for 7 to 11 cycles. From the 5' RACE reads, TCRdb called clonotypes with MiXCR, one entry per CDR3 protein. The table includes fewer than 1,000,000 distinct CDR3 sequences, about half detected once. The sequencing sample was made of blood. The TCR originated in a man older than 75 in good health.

CDR3 in DNA: TGTGCGTTGGCCCGGACACAGATGAACACTGAAGCTTTCTTT. This sequence encodes CALARTQMNTEAFF. V and J are TRBV30 and TRBJ1-1; maybe TRBD1 (5 bases). This CDR3 is built from 14 residues. Germline CDR1 and CDR2: GTSNPN and SVGIG (reference sequence).